The 17 T cell receptor beta chains given below trace back to one sample, sequenced in a study of response to subunit inactivated influenza vaccine. TCRdb analysed the RT-PCR reads with MiXCR anew, one entry per CDR3 protein. The table records around 580,000 distinct CDR3 sequences, 12% of them present only once. This material consisted of PBMCs from blood, taken on the day of vaccination. These receptors were obtained from a man in his fifties or sixties who received an inactivated influenza vaccine.

V usage is TRBV11-1 and J usage is TRBJ2-4, with 7 bases aligning to TRBD1. Germline-derived CDR1 and CDR2 are SGHAT and FQDESV (reference sequence). This CDR3 contains 20 residues. The J segment lost 0 bases and the V segment lost 7 bases, leaving 21 bases of the junction unmatched. The CDR3 is CASITRQGRESFLAKNIQYF. CDR3 DNA sequence: TGTGCCAGCATCACCCGACAGGGCCGAGAGTCCTTCCTAGCCAAAAACATTCAGTACTTC.

J is TRBJ2-2 and V is TRBV3-1, with D hard to call. V lost 1 base and J 3 bases, leaving 9 bases between the germline ends. Germline CDR1 and CDR2: LGHDT and YNNKEL (reference sequence). The CDR3 contains 15 residues. CDR3 in DNA: TGTGCCAGCAGCCAAGCGAAAGTAGACACCGGGGAGCTGTTTTTT. It is translated as CASSQAKVDTGELFF. Drawing the rest from reference TRBV3-1 and TRBJ2-2, the complete variable domain is DTAVSQTPKYLVTQMGNDKSIKCEQNLGHDTMYWYKQDSKKFLKIMFSYNNKELIINETVPNRFSPKSPDKAHLNLHINSLELGDSAVYFCASSQAKVDTGELFFGEGSRLTVL.

The chain is built from TRBV20-1 and TRBJ2-7; the D call may be TRBD1 or TRBD2 (5 bases each). Trimming pared 0 bases from V and 2 bases from J, leaving 11 bases between. This CDR3 is built from 14 residues. Looked up from germline, CDR1 is DFQATT and CDR2 is SNEGSKA (reference sequence). In DNA, the CDR3 is TGCAGTGCTAGAGATTCGGGACGGACCTACGAGCAGTACTTC. Amino acids: CSARDSGRTYEQYF.

This clonotype was seen repeatedly, ten times or more. The V and J genes are TRBV21-1 and TRBJ2-2; the DNA was not compared with TRBD2, the D call given in the table. TRBV21-1 is a pseudogene locus. CDR3 size: 16 residues. CDR3 nucleotide sequence: TGTGCCAGGGGACCGGGACTAGCGGAAAACACCGGGGAGCTGTTTTTT. Translation: CARGPGLAENTGELFF.

The rearrangement joins TRBV5-6 to TRBJ2-4; D is unclear. The CDR3 consists of 12 residues. V was trimmed by 2 bases and J by 8 bases, leaving 8 bases between them. Germline CDR1 SGHDT, CDR2 YYEEEE. The CDR3 spells CASSFIKDIQYF. CDR3 DNA: TGTGCCAGCAGCTTTATAAAGGACATTCAGTACTTC.

The chain couples TRBV6-2 or TRBV6-3 to TRBJ2-2; 9 bases fit TRBD1. The CDR3 sequence is 16 residues long. From germline, CDR1 is MNHEY and CDR2 SVGEGT. The V gene end was trimmed by 5 bases and the J gene end by 4 bases; junction bases not matched to a gene: 8. CDR3 protein: CASSPNRGQLTGELFF. CDR3 nucleotides: TGTGCCAGCAGTCCAAACAGGGGGCAACTCACCGGGGAGCTGTTTTTT.

In this sample, this clonotype turned up many times. At one of its ends the junction is not consistent with the germline gene, which may arise from a read error. The chain couples TRBV5-1 to TRBJ2-3, with a weak D call TRBD1 (5 bases). Germline-derived CDR1 and CDR2 are SGHRS and YFSETQ. This CDR3 has 14 residues. The CDR3 loop reads CASSLGRSTDTQYF. The CDR3 bases are TGTGCCAGCAGCTTGGGGCGTAGCACAGATACGCAGTATTTT.

This clonotype was counted at least ten times. The V and J genes are TRBV15 and TRBJ2-7; 11 nucleotides align to TRBD2. CDR3 size: 17 residues. Per the germline V gene, CDR1 is LNHNV and CDR2 is YYDKDF (reference sequence). The trim removed 4 bases at V and 4 bases at J, leaving 12 bases unmatched. CDR3 amino acids: CATSKATSGRGGYEQYF. The CDR3 coding sequence is TGTGCCACCAGCAAAGCAACTAGCGGGAGAGGGGGATACGAGCAGTACTTC. The full variable domain, completed using reference TRBV15 and TRBJ2-7, is DAMVIQNPRYQVTQFGKPVTLSCSQTLNHNVMYWYQQKSSQAPKLLFHYYDKDFNNEADTPDNFQSRRPNTSFCFLDIRSPGLGDTAMYLCATSKATSGRGGYEQYFGPGTRLTVT.

The chain employs TRBV4-3 and TRBJ2-3; no reliable D call. The CDR3 length is 17 residues. V lost 0 bases and J 0 bases, leaving 13 bases between the germline ends. Germline V gene data show CDR1 as LGHNA and CDR2 as YSLEER. CDR3 loop: CASSQDPGLLSTDTQYF. In DNA form, the CDR3 reads TGCGCCAGCAGCCAAGATCCTGGCTTACTTAGCACAGATACGCAGTATTTT.

The gene calls are TRBV2 and TRBJ2-3; 7 bases are shared with TRBD1. CDR1 is SNHLY, CDR2 FYNNEI, per germline. The junction had 5 bases not matched to a gene; V was cut back by 5 bases and J by 0 bases. The CDR3 sequence is 15 residues long. The CDR3 DNA is TGTGCCAGCAGTTTGGACAGGTCTAGCACAGATACGCAGTATTTT. Amino acid sequence: CASSLDRSSTDTQYF. Full variable domain (missing parts from reference TRBV2 and TRBJ2-3): EPEVTQTPSHQVTQMGQEVILRCVPISNHLYFYWYRQILGQKVEFLVSFYNNEISEKSEIFDDQFSVERPDGSNFTLKIRSTKLEDSAMYFCASSLDRSSTDTQYFGPGTRLTVL.

The sample holds a few counts of this clonotype. J is TRBJ2-5 and V is TRBV4-1; TRBD2 might be the D (6 bases). V lost 2 bases and J 5 bases, leaving 21 bases between the germline ends. The CDR3 spans 17 residues. Germline V gene sequence: CDR1 MGHRA, CDR2 YSYEKL. The CDR3 region is CASSQLLAVGGLETQYF. CDR3 in DNA: TGCGCCAGCAGCCAATTATTAGCGGTGGGGGGTCTGGAGACCCAGTACTTC.

This clonotype showed up just a few times. The chain combines TRBV4-3 with TRBJ2-1; either TRBD1 or TRBD2 may fit D (5 bases each). Germline CDR1 LGHNA, CDR2 YSLEER. The CDR3 has 13 amino acids. V lost 0 bases and J lost 10, with 10 bases in between. CDR3 protein: CASSQDPRGEQFF. CDR3 DNA: TGCGCCAGCAGCCAAGATCCCCGGGGCGAGCAGTTCTTC.

This clonotype was observed many times. V usage is TRBV5-1 and J usage is TRBJ2-2; tentatively, D is TRBD1 or TRBD2 (5 bases each). Trimming took 4 bases from V and 1 from J, leaving 5 bases between them. The length of the CDR3 is 13 residues. Per germline, CDR1 SGHRS and CDR2 YFSETQ. CDR3 in DNA: TGCGCCAGCAGCGGGGGGAACACCGGGGAGCTGTTTTTT. Protein product: CASSGGNTGELFF.

Here the CDR3 DNA reads TGCGCCAGCAGCTTGGGGCAGGCGCACCAAGAGACCCAGTACTTC. It codes for CASSLGQAHQETQYF. This chain connects TRBV5-1 to TRBJ2-5; no clear D gene. Germline CDR1 is SGHRS and CDR2 is YFSETQ. Trimming removed 0 bases at V and 0 bases at J, with 9 bases between. CDR3 length: 15 residues.

This clonotype has a count of ten or more. This chain joins TRBV24-1 and TRBJ1-2; D uncertain. The germline CDR1 and CDR2 sequences are KGHDR and SFDVKD. V lost 4 bases, J lost 8 bases, and 7 bases lay in between. CDR3 length equals 11 residues. The CDR3 bases are TGTGCCACCAGTGACGGGGTAGGCTACACCTTC. Its protein is CATSDGVGYTF.

This clonotype has ten or more counts. The V call is TRBV12-3 or TRBV12-4, the J call TRBJ2-1; D is perhaps TRBD1 (6 bases). The CDR3 consists of 14 residues. V lost 4 bases, J lost 12 bases, and 19 bases lay in between. Here the CDR3 reads CASSSQTTGFMQFF. In DNA, the CDR3 is TGTGCCAGCAGTTCACAGACTACAGGGTTTATGCAGTTCTTC.

The chain has TRBV7-8 and TRBJ2-7, with D unclear. Trimming pared 1 base from V and 3 bases from J, leaving 7 bases between. Germline assignment: CDR1 SGHVS and CDR2 FQNEAQ. The CDR3 has 13 amino acids. CDR3 sequence (DNA): TGTGCCAGCAGCTTAGGTTGGGACTACGAGCAGTACTTC. This sequence encodes CASSLGWDYEQYF.